This T cell receptor beta chain appears in the sequencing data of a study of vaccination and CD4 T cells after COVID-19. For the study at large: Convalescent patients gave post-COVID blood a median about 100 days post-diagnosis, range 35 to 161.

V was shortened by 5 bases and J by 2 bases, with 16 bases between the two germline ends. CDR1 is SGHVS and CDR2 is FQNEAQ in the germline V gene. The length of the CDR3 is 15 residues. TCRdb analysed the PCR reads with MiXCR anew, one entry per CDR3 protein. The data show 12,000 to 15,000 distinct CDR3 sequences, 69% seen once. The genes are TRBV7-8 and TRBJ2-7; no clear D. The sequence was obtained from a human donor who had recovered from COVID-19. Material: CD4+ T cells from blood, obtained after SARS-CoV-2 vaccination. CDR3 amino acids: CASSPRAGRTYEQYF. The CDR3 DNA reads TGTGCCAGCAGCCCCCGGGCTGGGCGGACCTACGAGCAGTACTTC.